Given below is one T cell receptor (beta chain) in context. Authors' methods: Reference gene primers were amplified, and this amplification served to estimate nucleated cell counts. Clones were sequenced by immunoSEQ multiplex PCR, and TCRdb holds only the in-frame ones, with some missing. For V, J and clone size, that table is used; D and trimming come from the DNA. The sample gives under 80,000 clones, roughly 91% of which show up once; about 1.3% is in the top ten. The data were obtained in a study of blood T cell repertoires in COVID-19. The wider study: The United States, Italy and Spain provided the acute and convalescent COVID-19 samples.

Trimming removed 7 bases from V and 6 bases from J; junction bases left unmatched: 7. CDR1 LGHDT and CDR2 YNNKEL come from the germline V gene (reference sequence). The CDR3 sequence is 14 residues long. The sample taken for sequencing was peripheral blood. This TCR came from a human donor in a cohort sampled during active COVID-19. This chain links TRBV3-1 (or the pseudogene TRBV3-2) with TRBJ2-7; 12 bases map to TRBD2. CDR3: CASTPTSGSSEQYF. The DNA for the CDR3 is TGTGCCAGCACGCCGACTAGCGGGAGCTCCGAGCAGTACTTC.